Below are 7 T cell receptor beta chains sequenced from a single sample in a study of CD8 T cells in Susac syndrome (dated by TCRdb to the late 2010s). The library was made by the immunoSEQ multiplex PCR assay. RNA was extracted using the RNeasy kit, and roughly 0.5 to 1 microgram was reverse transcribed with random hexamers. TCRdb reanalyzed the raw reads on its own, using fastp at Q25 for trimming and MiXCR for clone calling, and kept in-frame beta chains. Each record represents a unique CDR3 protein, reported with the most common genes and DNA among its rows. Here the sample has 250,000 to 300,000 distinct CDR3 sequences; approximately 85% occur a single time. The ten biggest clones cover approximately 0.2% of the sample. The sequenced sample was CD8+ T cells from PBMCs. These TCRs come from a human donor with multiple sclerosis.

The rearrangement uses TRBV4-3 and TRBJ1-1; a possible D gene is TRBD1 (6 bases). Between the trimmed V and J ends, which lost 0 bases and 4 bases, there was a span of 9 bases. This CDR3 has 14 residues. Germline CDR1 and CDR2: LGHNA and YSLEER. CDR3 region: CASSQEWGPTEAFF. CDR3 nucleotide sequence: TGCGCCAGCAGCCAAGAGTGGGGGCCCACTGAAGCTTTCTTT.

The CDR3 spells CASSYRVHTF. The CDR3 nucleotides read TGTGCCAGCAGCTACAGGGTTCACACCTTC. The rearrangement uses TRBV7-9 and TRBJ1-2, with D perhaps matching TRBD1 (6 bases). The CDR3 spans 10 residues. V lost 4 bases, J lost 12 bases, and 9 bases lay in between. CDR1 and CDR2 (germline): SEHNR, FQNEAQ (reference sequence).

The chain is built from TRBV27 and TRBJ2-4; 8 bases are shared with TRBD2. In germline, CDR1 is MNHEY, CDR2 SMNVEV (reference sequence). This CDR3 comprises 17 residues. The junction had 14 bases not matched to a gene; V was cut back by 4 bases and J by 6 bases. Here the CDR3 reads CASSSRGGIGSGNIQYF. CDR3 bases: TGTGCCAGCAGTTCCCGCGGGGGGATAGGGTCCGGAAACATTCAGTACTTC.

The gene calls are TRBV5-5 and TRBJ2-3; 9 nucleotides line up with TRBD2. With 4 bases clipped from V and 4 bases from J, the junction kept 22 bases outside the gene matches. The CDR3 extends over 20 amino acids. CDR1 SGHKS and CDR2 YYEKEE come from the germline V gene (reference sequence). CDR3 sequence: CASSQSTPIPGLAVSDTQYF. The CDR3 bases are TGTGCCAGCAGCCAGAGCACTCCAATTCCGGGACTAGCAGTCTCAGATACGCAGTATTTT. Based on the CDR3 plus reference TRBV5-5 and TRBJ2-3, the full variable domain is DAGVTQSPTHLIKTRGQQVTLRCSPISGHKSVSWYQQVLGQGPQFIFQYYEKEERGRGNFPDRFSARQFPNYSSELNVNALLLGDSALYLCASSQSTPIPGLAVSDTQYFGPGTRLTVL.

This clonotype occurred once. V is TRBV27 and J is TRBJ1-2; D call uncertain. V was cut by 6 bases and J by 3 bases, with 17 bases left in between. Germline loops: CDR1 MNHEY, CDR2 SMNVEV (reference sequence). The CDR3 length is 15 residues. The CDR3 region has the DNA TGTGCCAGCAGCCCGGAGGCCGGAGACTACTATGGCTACACCTTC. Protein sequence: CASSPEAGDYYGYTF.

The J gene is TRBJ2-1, the V gene TRBV20-1; D not certain. The germline V gene encodes CDR1 DFQATT and CDR2 SNEGSKA (reference sequence). Trimming took off 0 bases at V and 4 bases at J, with 10 bases between the two ends. The CDR3 contains 14 residues. The CDR3 here is CSARDISVYNEQFF. In nucleotides, the CDR3 is TGCAGTGCTAGAGATATTTCGGTGTACAATGAGCAGTTCTTC.

The chain links TRBV19 to TRBJ2-1, with D possibly called TRBD1 or TRBD2 (6 bases each). Germline V gene sequence: CDR1 LNHDA, CDR2 SQIVND (reference sequence). This CDR3 comprises 16 residues. Trimming left V 2 bases short and J 6 bases short, with 17 bases between. In DNA, the CDR3 is TGTGCCAGTAGTATAAGGGGGGCCGTGGGGTCCAATGAGCAGTTCTTC. It encodes CASSIRGAVGSNEQFF.